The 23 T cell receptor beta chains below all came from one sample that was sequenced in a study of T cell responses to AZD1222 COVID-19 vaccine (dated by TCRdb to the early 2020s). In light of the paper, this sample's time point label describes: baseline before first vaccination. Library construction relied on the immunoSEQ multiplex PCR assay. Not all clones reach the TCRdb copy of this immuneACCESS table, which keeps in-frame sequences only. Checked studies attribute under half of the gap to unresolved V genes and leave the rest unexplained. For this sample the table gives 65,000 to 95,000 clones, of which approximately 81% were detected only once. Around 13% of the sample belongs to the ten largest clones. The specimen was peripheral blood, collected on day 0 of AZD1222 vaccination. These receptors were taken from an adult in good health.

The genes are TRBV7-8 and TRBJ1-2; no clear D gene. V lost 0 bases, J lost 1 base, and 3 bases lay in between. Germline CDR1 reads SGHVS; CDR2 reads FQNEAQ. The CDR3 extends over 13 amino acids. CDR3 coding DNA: TGTGCCAGCAGCTTAGCCAGTAACTATGGCTACACCTTC. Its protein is CASSLASNYGYTF.

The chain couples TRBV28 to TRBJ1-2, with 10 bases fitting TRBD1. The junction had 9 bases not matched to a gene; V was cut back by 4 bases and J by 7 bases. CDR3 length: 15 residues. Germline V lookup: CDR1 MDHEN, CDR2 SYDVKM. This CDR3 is CASSSPGTGDSGYTF. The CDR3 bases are TGTGCCAGCAGTTCGCCCGGGACAGGGGATTCTGGCTACACCTTC.

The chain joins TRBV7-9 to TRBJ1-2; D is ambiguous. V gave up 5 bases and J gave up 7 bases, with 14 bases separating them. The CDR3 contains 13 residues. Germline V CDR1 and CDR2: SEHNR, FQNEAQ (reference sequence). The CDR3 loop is CASSLLEGGGYTF. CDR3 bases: TGTGCCAGCAGCCTCCTCGAGGGAGGTGGCTACACCTTC.

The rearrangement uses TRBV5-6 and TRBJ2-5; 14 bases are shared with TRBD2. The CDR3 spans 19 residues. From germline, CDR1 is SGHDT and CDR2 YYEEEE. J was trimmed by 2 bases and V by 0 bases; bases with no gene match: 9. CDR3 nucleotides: TGTGCCAGCAGCTTGGACGGGACTAGCGGGGGAGGGCGACAAGAGACCCAGTACTTC. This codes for CASSLDGTSGGGRQETQYF.

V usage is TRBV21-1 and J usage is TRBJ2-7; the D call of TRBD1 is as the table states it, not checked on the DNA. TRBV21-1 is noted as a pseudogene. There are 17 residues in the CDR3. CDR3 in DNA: TGTGCCAGCAGCACTCACGGGACAGGGGGCCTCTCCTACGAGCAGTACTTC. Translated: CASSTHGTGGLSYEQYF.

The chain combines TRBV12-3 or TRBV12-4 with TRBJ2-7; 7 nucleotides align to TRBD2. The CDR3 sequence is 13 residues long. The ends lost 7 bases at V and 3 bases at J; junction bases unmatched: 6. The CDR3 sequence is CASTKSGIYEQYF. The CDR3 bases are TGTGCCAGCACCAAGAGCGGGATCTACGAGCAGTACTTC.

The CDR3: CASSQDVSGGINIQYF. The CDR3 DNA is TGCGCCAGCAGCCAAGATGTTTCCGGGGGTATAAACATTCAGTACTTC. The gene calls are TRBV4-3 and TRBJ2-4; the D gene is possibly TRBD2 (6 bases). Per the germline V gene, CDR1 is LGHNA and CDR2 is YSLEER. The CDR3 consists of 16 residues. V lost 0 bases and J lost 6, with 15 bases in between.

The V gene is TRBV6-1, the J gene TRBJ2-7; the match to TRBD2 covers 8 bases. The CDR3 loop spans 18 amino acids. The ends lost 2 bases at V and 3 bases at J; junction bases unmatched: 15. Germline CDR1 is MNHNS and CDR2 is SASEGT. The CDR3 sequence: CASSESGGTYRASYEQYF. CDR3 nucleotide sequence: TGTGCCAGCAGTGAAAGCGGGGGTACGTACAGGGCGAGCTACGAGCAGTACTTC.

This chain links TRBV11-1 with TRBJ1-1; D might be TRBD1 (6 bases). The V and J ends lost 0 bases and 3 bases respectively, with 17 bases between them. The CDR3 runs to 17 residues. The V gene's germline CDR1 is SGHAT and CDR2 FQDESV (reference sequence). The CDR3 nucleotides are TGTGCCAGCAGCTTAGCCCCACAGGGAGCACGTGACACTGAAGCTTTCTTT. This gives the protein CASSLAPQGARDTEAFF.

The CDR3: CASRNTGAGEAFF. The CDR3 DNA follows: TGTGCCAGCAGAAACACAGGGGCGGGTGAAGCTTTCTTT. The chain has TRBV7-9 and TRBJ1-1; 7 bases are shared with TRBD1. This CDR3 is built from 13 residues. The junction had 8 bases not matched to a gene; V was cut back by 6 bases and J by 7 bases. Germline CDR1 and CDR2: SEHNR and FQNEAQ (reference sequence).

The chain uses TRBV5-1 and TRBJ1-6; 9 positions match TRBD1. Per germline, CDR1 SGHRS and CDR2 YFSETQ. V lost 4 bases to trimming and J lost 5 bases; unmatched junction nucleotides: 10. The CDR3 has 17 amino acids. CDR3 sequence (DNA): TGCGCCAGCAGCGGTAGCCCGGGACAGGGTAATAATTCACCCCTCCACTTT. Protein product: CASSGSPGQGNNSPLHF. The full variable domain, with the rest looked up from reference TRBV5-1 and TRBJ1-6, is KAGVTQTPRYLIKTRGQQVTLSCSPISGHRSVSWYQQTPGQGLQFLFEYFSETQRNKGNFPGRFSGRQFSNSRSEMNVSTLELGDSALYLCASSGSPGQGNNSPLHFGNGTRLTVT.

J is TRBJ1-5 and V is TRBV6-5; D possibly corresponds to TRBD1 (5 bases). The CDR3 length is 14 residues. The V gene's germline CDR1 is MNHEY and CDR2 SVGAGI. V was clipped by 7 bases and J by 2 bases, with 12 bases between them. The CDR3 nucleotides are TGTGCCAGCAATTCAGGGAATCGCAATCAGCCCCAGCATTTT. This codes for CASNSGNRNQPQHF.

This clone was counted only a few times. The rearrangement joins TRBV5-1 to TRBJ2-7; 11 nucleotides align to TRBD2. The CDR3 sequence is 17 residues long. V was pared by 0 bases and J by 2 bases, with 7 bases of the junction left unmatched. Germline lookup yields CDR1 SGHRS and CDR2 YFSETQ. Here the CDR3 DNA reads TGCGCCAGCAGCTTGGCAGCTAGCGGGGGGCTCGCCTACGAGCAGTACTTC. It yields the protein CASSLAASGGLAYEQYF.

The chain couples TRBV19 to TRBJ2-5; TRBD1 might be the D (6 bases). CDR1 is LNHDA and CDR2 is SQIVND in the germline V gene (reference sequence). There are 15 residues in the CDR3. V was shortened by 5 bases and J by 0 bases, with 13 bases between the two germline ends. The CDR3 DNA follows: TGTGCCAGTAGTCCCGGACAGTCGTACCAAGAGACCCAGTACTTC. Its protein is CASSPGQSYQETQYF.

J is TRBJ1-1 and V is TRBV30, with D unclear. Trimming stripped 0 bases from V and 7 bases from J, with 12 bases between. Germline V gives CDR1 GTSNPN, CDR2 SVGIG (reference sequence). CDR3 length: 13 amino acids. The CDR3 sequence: CAWSVQVENEAFF. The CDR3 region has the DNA TGTGCCTGGAGTGTACAAGTAGAGAATGAAGCTTTCTTT.

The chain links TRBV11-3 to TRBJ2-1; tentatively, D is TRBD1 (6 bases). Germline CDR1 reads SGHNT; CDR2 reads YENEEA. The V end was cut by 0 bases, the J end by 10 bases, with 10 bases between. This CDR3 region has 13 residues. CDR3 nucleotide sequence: TGTGCCAGCAGCTTAGAGGGGGCGAGGGAGCAGTTCTTC. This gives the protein CASSLEGAREQFF.

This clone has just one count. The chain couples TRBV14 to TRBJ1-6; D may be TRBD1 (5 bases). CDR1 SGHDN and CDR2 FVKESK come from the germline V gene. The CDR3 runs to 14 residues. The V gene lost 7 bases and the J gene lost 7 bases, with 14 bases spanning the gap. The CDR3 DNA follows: TGTGCCAGCAATTATGGGTGGGGCAATTCACCCCTCCACTTT. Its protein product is CASNYGWGNSPLHF.

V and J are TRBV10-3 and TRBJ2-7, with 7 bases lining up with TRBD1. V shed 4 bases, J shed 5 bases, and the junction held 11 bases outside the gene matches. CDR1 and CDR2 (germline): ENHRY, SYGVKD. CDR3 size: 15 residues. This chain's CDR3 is CAISGDRAEVDEQYF. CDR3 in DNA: TGTGCCATCAGTGGCGACAGGGCAGAAGTGGACGAGCAGTACTTC.

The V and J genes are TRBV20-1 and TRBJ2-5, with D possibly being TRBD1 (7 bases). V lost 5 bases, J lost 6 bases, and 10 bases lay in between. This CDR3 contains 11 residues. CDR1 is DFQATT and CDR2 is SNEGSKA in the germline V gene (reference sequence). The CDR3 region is CSAGGGQTQYF. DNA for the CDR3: TGCAGTGCTGGAGGGGGCCAGACCCAGTACTTC.

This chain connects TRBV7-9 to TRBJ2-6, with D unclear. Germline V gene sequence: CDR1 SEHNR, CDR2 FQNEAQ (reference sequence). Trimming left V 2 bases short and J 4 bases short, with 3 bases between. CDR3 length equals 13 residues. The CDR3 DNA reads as TGTGCCAGCAGCTTATGGGGGGCCAACGTCCTGACTTTC. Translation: CASSLWGANVLTF.

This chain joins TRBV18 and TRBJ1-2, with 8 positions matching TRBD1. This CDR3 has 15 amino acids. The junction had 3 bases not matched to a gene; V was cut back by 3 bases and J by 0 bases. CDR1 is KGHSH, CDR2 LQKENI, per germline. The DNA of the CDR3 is TGTGCCAGCTCACCTAGGACAGGGACTAACTATGGCTACACCTTC. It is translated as CASSPRTGTNYGYTF.

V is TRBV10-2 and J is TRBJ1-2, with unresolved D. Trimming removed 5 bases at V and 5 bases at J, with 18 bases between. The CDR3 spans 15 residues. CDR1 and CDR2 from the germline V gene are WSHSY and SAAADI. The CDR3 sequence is CASSSGPRAGYGYTF. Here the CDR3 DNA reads TGCGCCAGCAGTTCGGGTCCGAGAGCAGGATATGGCTACACCTTC.

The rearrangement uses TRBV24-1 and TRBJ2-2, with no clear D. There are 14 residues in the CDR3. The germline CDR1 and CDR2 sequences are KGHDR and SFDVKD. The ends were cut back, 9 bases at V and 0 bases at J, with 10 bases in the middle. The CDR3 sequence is CATAPPTNTGELFF. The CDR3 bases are TGTGCCACCGCCCCTCCCACGAACACCGGGGAGCTGTTTTTT.